This paragraph reports one TCR beta chain. The data stem from a study of blood T cell repertoires in COVID-19. As for the study in general: Samples came from the United States, Italy and Spain, spanning acute and convalescent COVID-19. From T cells, B-cell-depleted T cells, or PBMCs came the material, which was cDNA or gDNA.

Original processing methods: Estimation of nucleated cell counts relied on the amplification of reference gene primers. Method: immunoSEQ multiplex PCR; TCRdb's copy keeps in-frame clones and lacks some. From that table come the V and J calls and clone size; the DNA was used to work out D and trimming. The sample has under 400,000 clones; over 75% are singletons. Per the germline V gene, CDR1 is SGDLS and CDR2 is YYNGEE. V shed 3 bases and J shed 0 bases, with 12 bases lying between them. This CDR3 has 15 residues. Input material: peripheral blood. This TCR came from a woman in her thirties with COVID-19, enrolled during active disease. The V call is TRBV9, the J call TRBJ1-1; no clear D gene. CDR3 protein: CASSGLQPMNTEAFF. CDR3 nucleotide sequence: TGTGCCAGCAGCGGGCTACAGCCCATGAACACTGAAGCTTTCTTT.